The 12 T cell receptor beta chains given below trace back to one sample, sequenced in a study of cytomegalovirus exposure and HLA in healthy donors. Primers: 60 Vbeta forward and 13 Jbeta reverse. Sequencing used immunoSEQ multiplex PCR; TCRdb keeps in-frame clones, though not all of them. The table includes 160,000 or so clones, around 80% detected once. Input material: PBMCs. Receptors originate from a man aged 35 to 55 in good health and CMV-seronegative.

This chain uses TRBV27 with TRBJ2-5; D gene unclear. Germline values: CDR1 MNHEY, CDR2 SMNVEV (reference sequence). V gave up 6 bases and J gave up 0 bases, with 14 bases separating them. CDR3 length: 15 residues. CDR3 nucleotide sequence: TGTGCCAGCAGGCCCACTCAGGTGAACCAAGAGACCCAGTACTTC. The encoded protein is CASRPTQVNQETQYF.

This chain links TRBV28 with TRBJ2-6; a possible D gene is TRBD2 (6 bases). Germline CDR1 reads MDHEN; CDR2 reads SYDVKM. The germline V and J ends were trimmed by 6 bases and 0 bases, with 9 bases remaining between them. This CDR3 spans 15 amino acids. The CDR3 loop reads CASSSSASGANVLTF. CDR3 sequence (DNA): TGTGCCAGCAGCTCTAGCGCCTCTGGGGCCAACGTCCTGACTTTC.

This clone was observed a single time. The gene calls are TRBV27 and TRBJ2-5; D is unclear. Germline CDR1 reads MNHEY; CDR2 reads SMNVEV (reference sequence). Trimming shortened V by 3 bases and J by 7 bases, and 9 bases separated the two germline ends. This CDR3 is 12 amino acids long. The CDR3 DNA follows: TGTGCCAGCAGTTTCCGTTCGGGGACCCAGTACTTC. Amino acid sequence: CASSFRSGTQYF.

The V gene is TRBV9, the J gene TRBJ2-2; D ambiguous. The V gene's germline CDR1 is SGDLS and CDR2 YYNGEE. CDR3 length equals 12 residues. Between the trimmed V and J ends, which lost 2 bases and 8 bases, there was a span of 7 bases. This chain's CDR3 is CASSVSSGELFF. CDR3 DNA sequence: TGTGCCAGCAGCGTTAGCTCTGGGGAGCTGTTTTTT.

This chain connects TRBV11-1 to TRBJ2-5; D might be TRBD1 (6 bases). Germline CDR1 SGHAT, CDR2 FQDESV (reference sequence). The germline V and J ends were trimmed by 5 bases and 2 bases, with 18 bases remaining between them. This CDR3 region has 16 residues. For the CDR3, the DNA is TGTGCCAGCAGCCCAGCCCCGCAGGGGAAACAAGAGACCCAGTACTTC. It encodes CASSPAPQGKQETQYF.

This clone was seen once. For the CDR3, the DNA is TGTGCCAGCAGCCAGCAAGCGGGGGGGACAGATACGCAGTATTTT. It encodes CASSQQAGGTDTQYF. V usage is TRBV16 and J usage is TRBJ2-3; the match to TRBD2 covers 10 bases. CDR3 length: 15 amino acids. The germline V gene has CDR1 KGHSY and CDR2 FQNENV. Unmatched junction bases numbered 3, after V lost 3 bases and J lost 3 bases.

The rearrangement links TRBV10-3 to TRBJ2-1; weak D call: TRBD2 (6 bases). Trimming took 4 bases from V and 8 from J, leaving 15 bases between them. Germline CDR1 is ENHRY and CDR2 is SYGVKD. The CDR3 runs to 14 residues. CDR3 coding DNA: TGTGCCATCAGTGTATACGGGACTCAAGATGAGCAGTTCTTC. The encoded protein is CAISVYGTQDEQFF.

The chain recombines TRBV10-3 with TRBJ2-1; 12 bases align to TRBD2. This CDR3 has 15 amino acids. CDR1 and CDR2 (germline): ENHRY, SYGVKD. Trimming took 6 bases from V and 5 from J; bases not matched to a gene: 5. The CDR3 reads CAIRRLAGEDNEQFF. The CDR3 DNA follows: TGTGCCATCAGAAGACTAGCGGGAGAAGACAATGAGCAGTTCTTC.

This clone showed up just once. The chain recombines TRBV10-3 with TRBJ1-6; D remains ambiguous. The ends were cut back, 2 bases at V and 10 bases at J, with 12 bases in the middle. CDR1 ENHRY and CDR2 SYGVKD come from the germline V gene. The CDR3 extends over 14 amino acids. For the CDR3, the DNA is TGTGCCATCAGTGAGGAGGGTACGGTGTCACCCCTCCACTTT. This gives the protein CAISEEGTVSPLHF.

The genes are TRBV7-2 and TRBJ2-5, with 10 bases matching TRBD2. From germline, CDR1 is SGHTA and CDR2 FQGNSA. V lost 6 bases and J lost 3; bases outside the gene matches: 10. This CDR3 has 16 residues. CDR3 residues: CASSKGLASGEETQYF. The DNA of the CDR3 is TGTGCCAGCAGTAAGGGACTAGCGAGCGGGGAAGAGACCCAGTACTTC.

The V call is TRBV15, the J call TRBJ2-2, with 8 bases lining up with TRBD1. Trimming took 0 bases from V and 7 from J; bases not matched to a gene: 7. CDR3 length: 16 residues. Germline-derived CDR1 and CDR2 are LNHNV and YYDKDF (reference sequence). CDR3 residues: CATSRDVQGAGGELFF. Here the CDR3 DNA reads TGTGCCACCAGCAGAGATGTTCAGGGGGCCGGCGGGGAGCTGTTTTTT.

The CDR3 spells CAWSVGTVLYF. The CDR3 region has the DNA TGTGCCTGGAGTGTGGGGACAGTACTGTACTTC. The chain links TRBV30 to TRBJ2-7; 7 bases fit TRBD1. The CDR3 is made up of 11 amino acids. V lost 0 bases, J lost 12 bases, and 5 bases stayed unmatched. CDR1 is GTSNPN, CDR2 SVGIG, per germline (reference sequence).